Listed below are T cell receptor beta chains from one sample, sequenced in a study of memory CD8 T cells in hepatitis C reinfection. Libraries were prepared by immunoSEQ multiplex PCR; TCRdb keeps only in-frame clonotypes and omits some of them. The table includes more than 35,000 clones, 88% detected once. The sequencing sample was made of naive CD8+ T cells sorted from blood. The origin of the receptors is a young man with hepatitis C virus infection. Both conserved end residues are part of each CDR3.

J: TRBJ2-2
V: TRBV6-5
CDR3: CASSPQTSGTGELFF

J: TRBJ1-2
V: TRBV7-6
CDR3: CASSPDGTANGYTF

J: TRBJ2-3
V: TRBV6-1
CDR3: CASRAEGQVTDTQYF

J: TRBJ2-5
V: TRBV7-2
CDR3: CASNGPPGETQYF

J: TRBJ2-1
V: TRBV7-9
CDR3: CASSPIPGQESSYNEQFF

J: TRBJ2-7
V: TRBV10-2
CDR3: CASSNGQVSYEQYF

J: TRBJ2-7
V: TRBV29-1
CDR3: CSVEEASGTLEQYF

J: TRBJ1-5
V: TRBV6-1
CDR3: CASSEVGISNQPQHF

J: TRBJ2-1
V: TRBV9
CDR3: CASSGSGTAYNEQFF

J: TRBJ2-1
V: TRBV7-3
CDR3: CASSLDGTSLEQFF

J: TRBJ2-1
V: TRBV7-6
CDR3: CASSLSGVGYNEQFF

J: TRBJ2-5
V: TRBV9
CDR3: CASSVARGTSEETQYF

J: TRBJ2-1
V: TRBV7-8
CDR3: CASSFYGSGEGLYNEQFF

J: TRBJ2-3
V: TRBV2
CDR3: CASTRGGSRTDTQYF

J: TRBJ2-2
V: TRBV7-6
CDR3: CASSFTGIEDAGELFF

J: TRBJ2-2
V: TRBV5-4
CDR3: CASQTGPTGGELFF

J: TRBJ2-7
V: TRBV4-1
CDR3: CASSQDTGRAREQYF

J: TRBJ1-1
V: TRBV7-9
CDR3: CASSLEGSEAFF

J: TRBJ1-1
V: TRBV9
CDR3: CASAGTGGNTEAFF

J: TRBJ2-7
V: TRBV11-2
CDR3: CASSLDFGTRGNREQYF

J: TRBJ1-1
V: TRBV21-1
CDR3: CASSKRNRVRLAFF

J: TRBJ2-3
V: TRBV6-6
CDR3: CASSLTSWADTQYF

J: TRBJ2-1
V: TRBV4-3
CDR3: CASSQESGGGNEQFF

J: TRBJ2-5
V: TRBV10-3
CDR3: CAISEEAYQETQYF

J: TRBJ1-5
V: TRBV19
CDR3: CTSYNSNQPQHF

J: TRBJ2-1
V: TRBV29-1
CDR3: CSVRLAGGSNEQFF

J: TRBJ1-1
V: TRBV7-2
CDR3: CASSPTSNTEAFF

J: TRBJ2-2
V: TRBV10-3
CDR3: CAILSRGGELFF

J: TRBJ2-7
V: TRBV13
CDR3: CASSLGKGAYEQYF

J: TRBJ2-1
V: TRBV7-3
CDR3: CASSSTSGSPYNEQFF

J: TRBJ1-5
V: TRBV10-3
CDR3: CAISESGTGSNQPQHF

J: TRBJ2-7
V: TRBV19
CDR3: CASSIDWDRGYEQYF

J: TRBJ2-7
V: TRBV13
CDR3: CASSRRTGGIHEQYF

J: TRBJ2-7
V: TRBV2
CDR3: CASNSGSHEQYF

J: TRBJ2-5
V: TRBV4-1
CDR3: CASSQGASGKETQYF

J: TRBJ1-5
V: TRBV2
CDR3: CASRGQGVQPQHF

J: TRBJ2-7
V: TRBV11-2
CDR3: CASSGVLAAYEQYF

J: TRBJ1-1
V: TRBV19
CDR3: CASSISLGTEAFF

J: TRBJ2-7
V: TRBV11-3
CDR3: CASSLGAGSTYEQYF

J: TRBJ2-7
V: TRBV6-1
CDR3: CASSIGTSSYEQYF